What follows are 26 T cell receptor beta chains derived from one specimen sequenced in a study of OX40 agonist ivuxolimab in advanced cancers. Libraries came from the immunoSEQ multiplex PCR assay. In TCRdb, the immuneACCESS table is reduced to in-frame sequences with V and J assigned. These tables do not hold every clone; where another copy was compared, an unresolved V gene accounts for under half, and the others remain unexplained. The sample table contains under 95,000 clones; only one count was recorded for 84% of them. The ten largest make up about 2.5% of the sample. This sample comprised CD4+ or CD8+ T cells sorted from blood, obtained in a trial of the OX40 agonist ivuxolimab. The receptors originated from an adult with an advanced solid tumor such as melanoma, head and neck, liver or kidney cancer.

The chain recombines TRBV6-5 with TRBJ1-6, with a tentative D call TRBD1 (5 bases). Germline V CDR1 and CDR2: MNHEY, SVGAGI. V lost 5 bases, J lost 9 bases, and 17 bases lay in between. The CDR3 is 15 residues long. CDR3 bases: TGTGCCAGCAGTGACTATGGGCCAGGGACTTCACCCCTCCACTTT. Its protein product is CASSDYGPGTSPLHF.

The chain links TRBV5-1 to TRBJ1-6, with a weak D call TRBD1 (5 bases). CDR1 and CDR2 (germline): SGHRS, YFSETQ. V lost 4 bases, J lost 6 bases, and 23 bases lay in between. CDR3 length: 18 amino acids. As DNA, the CDR3 is TGCGCCAGCAGCCGGGACGGGGTTGTTTTTGGGAGTAATTCACCCCTCCACTTT. Translation gives CASSRDGVVFGSNSPLHF.

The rearrangement joins TRBV18 to TRBJ1-2; D call uncertain. CDR1 and CDR2 (germline): KGHSH, LQKENI. V was pared by 2 bases and J by 0 bases, with 10 bases between. The CDR3 length is 15 residues. As DNA, the CDR3 is TGTGCCAGCTCACCATGGACTGACTCTAACTATGGCTACACCTTC. Protein product: CASSPWTDSNYGYTF.

This clone showed up just once. CDR3 in DNA: TGTGCCAGCAGTTCGGGACTAGCGGGACTCACAGATACGCAGTATTTT. It is translated as CASSSGLAGLTDTQYF. This chain uses TRBV28 with TRBJ2-3; 13 nucleotides match TRBD2. Germline trimming cut 4 bases from V and 2 bases from J; bases unmatched to any gene: 3. Germline V gene sequence: CDR1 MDHEN, CDR2 SYDVKM. The CDR3 covers 16 residues. Full variable domain (missing parts from reference TRBV28 and TRBJ2-3): DVKVTQSSRYLVKRTGEKVFLECVQDMDHENMFWYRQDPGLGLRLIYFSYDVKMKEKGDIPEGYSVSREKKERFSLILESASTNQTSMYLCASSSGLAGLTDTQYFGPGTRLTVL.

The chain employs TRBV19 and TRBJ2-3, with D unresolved. The V and J ends lost 5 bases and 0 bases respectively, with 9 bases between them. This CDR3 contains 14 residues. The germline CDR1 and CDR2 sequences are LNHDA and SQIVND (reference sequence). The CDR3 DNA reads as TGTGCCAGTAGTGTTACGAGTAGCACAGATACGCAGTATTTT. This codes for CASSVTSSTDTQYF.

The rearrangement links TRBV27 to TRBJ2-1; weak D call: TRBD1 (5 bases). Germline-derived CDR1 and CDR2 are MNHEY and SMNVEV (reference sequence). There are 14 residues in the CDR3. The V end was cut by 3 bases, the J end by 6 bases, with 12 bases between. The CDR3 loop is CASSFGRERNEQFF. The DNA of the CDR3 is TGTGCCAGCAGTTTTGGCAGGGAACGCAATGAGCAGTTCTTC.

This clone was recorded once. CDR3 residues: CASSRGQANEKLFF. The DNA for the CDR3 is TGTGCCAGCAGCCGGGGACAGGCTAATGAAAAACTGTTTTTT. The J gene is TRBJ1-4, the V gene TRBV7-2, with 8 nucleotides matching TRBD1. The V gene end was trimmed by 5 bases and the J gene end by 3 bases; junction bases not matched to a gene: 2. This CDR3 comprises 14 residues. Germline CDR1 SGHTA, CDR2 FQGNSA.

The J gene is TRBJ2-7, the V gene TRBV7-9, with D possibly being TRBD1 (6 bases). The V end lost 5 bases, the J end lost 4 bases, and 12 bases lay between the germline ends. Germline V lookup: CDR1 SEHNR, CDR2 FQNEAQ (reference sequence). This CDR3 has 13 amino acids. The CDR3 loop is CASSPDRVYEQYF. Here the CDR3 DNA reads TGTGCCAGCAGCCCGGACAGAGTTTACGAGCAGTACTTC.

V is TRBV6-5 and J is TRBJ1-2, with a tentative D call TRBD1 (6 bases). Trimming stripped 5 bases from V and 4 bases from J, with 11 bases between. Germline V gene sequence: CDR1 MNHEY, CDR2 SVGAGI. This CDR3 is built from 13 residues. The CDR3 loop reads CASSPQGRYGYTF. The CDR3 nucleotides read TGTGCCAGCAGTCCCCAGGGGCGCTATGGCTACACCTTC.

This clone was seen only once. V is TRBV7-9 and J is TRBJ1-2; no clear D gene. V shed 5 bases and J shed 0 bases, with 7 bases lying between them. The germline V gene has CDR1 SEHNR and CDR2 FQNEAQ (reference sequence). The CDR3 sequence is 13 residues long. The CDR3 protein is CASSLGTNYGYTF. Here the CDR3 DNA reads TGTGCCAGCAGCCTAGGGACTAACTATGGCTACACCTTC.

The gene calls are TRBV6-1 and TRBJ1-4, with TRBD1 matching over 9 bases. V trimming: 6 bases; J trimming: 8 bases; junction bases outside the gene matches: 7. Germline V gene sequence: CDR1 MNHNS, CDR2 SASEGT. The CDR3 runs to 14 residues. In DNA, the CDR3 is TGTGCCAGCAGGAGGACAGGGGAAGGAGAAAAACTGTTTTTT. Protein product: CASRRTGEGEKLFF.

The chain recombines TRBV4-2 with TRBJ1-5, with no clear D. The CDR3 has 18 amino acids. Germline V CDR1 and CDR2: LGHNA, YNFKEQ. V gave up 0 bases and J gave up 7 bases, with 22 bases separating them. CDR3 residues: CASSQEKGHSGRAQPQHF. The CDR3, as DNA: TGTGCCAGCAGCCAAGAAAAGGGCCACTCGGGTAGGGCCCAGCCCCAGCATTTT.

This clone was recorded only once. The chain employs TRBV5-1 and TRBJ2-3; the D is unclear. The germline V and J ends were trimmed by 4 bases and 0 bases, with 15 bases remaining between them. Germline V gene lookup returns CDR1 SGHRS and CDR2 YFSETQ. The CDR3 extends over 16 amino acids. This CDR3 is CASSRRPADSTDTQYF. The CDR3 bases are TGCGCCAGCAGCCGTCGCCCGGCGGACAGCACAGATACGCAGTATTTT.

V usage is TRBV7-2 and J usage is TRBJ2-5; tentative D call: TRBD1 (6 bases). Matching the DNA end better, TRBJ2-7 makes the J call doubtful. Germline V lookup: CDR1 SGHTA, CDR2 FQGNSA. CDR3 size: 14 residues. The CDR3 is CASSQKGVSYEQYF. CDR3 DNA sequence: TGTGCCAGCAGCCAAAAGGGGGTTAGCTACGAGCAGTACTTC.

The chain links TRBV19 to TRBJ1-2; no reliable D call. Germline assignment: CDR1 LNHDA and CDR2 SQIVND (reference sequence). Trimming removed 3 bases from V and 5 bases from J, with 16 bases in between. The CDR3 totals 15 residues. Written as DNA, the CDR3 is TGTGCCAGTAGTATGGGAGGTGCTAGTCGGTATGGCTACACCTTC. Its translation is CASSMGGASRYGYTF.

V usage is TRBV9 and J usage is TRBJ2-1, with D uncertain. Trimming shortened V by 4 bases and J by 3 bases, and 11 bases separated the two germline ends. Germline CDR1 is SGDLS and CDR2 is YYNGEE. The CDR3 consists of 14 residues. The CDR3 sequence: CASSPQALYNEQFF. The CDR3 DNA reads as TGTGCCAGCAGCCCCCAGGCACTCTACAATGAGCAGTTCTTC.

The chain links TRBV5-1 to TRBJ1-1, with a tentative D call TRBD1 (6 bases). The CDR3 runs to 16 residues. Germline V gene data show CDR1 as SGHRS and CDR2 as YFSETQ. Trimming shortened V by 1 base and J by 1 base, and 14 bases separated the two germline ends. The CDR3 DNA sequence: TGCGCCAGCAGCTTGCACGCAGGGGCCGGGAACACTGAAGCTTTCTTT. Translating gives CASSLHAGAGNTEAFF.

The gene calls are TRBV6-5 and TRBJ2-3, with D hard to call. This CDR3 region has 14 residues. Per germline, CDR1 MNHEY and CDR2 SVGAGI. Between the trimmed V and J ends, which lost 2 bases and 0 bases, there was a span of 6 bases. In DNA form, the CDR3 reads TGTGCCAGCAGTTACACTGTTAGCACAGATACGCAGTATTTT. Translated: CASSYTVSTDTQYF.

A few counts support this clone. V and J are TRBV18 and TRBJ1-4; D is undetermined. CDR3 length equals 13 residues. The V gene lost 5 bases and the J gene lost 8 bases, with 12 bases spanning the gap. Germline CDR1 KGHSH, CDR2 LQKENI. CDR3 sequence: CASSSGSGEKLFF. The CDR3, as DNA: TGTGCCAGCTCATCCGGGTCGGGCGAAAAACTGTTTTTT.

The chain combines TRBV7-3 with TRBJ2-2; TRBD2 matches at 7 bases. The CDR3 sequence is 14 residues long. The germline V gene encodes CDR1 SGHTA and CDR2 FQGTGA. V was pared by 2 bases and J by 6 bases, with 3 bases of the junction left unmatched. CDR3 protein: CASSLGTKSGELFF. Here the CDR3 DNA reads TGTGCCAGCAGCTTAGGGACTAAATCCGGGGAGCTGTTTTTT.

J is TRBJ2-7 and V is TRBV13, with 8 bases identical to TRBD1. Germline values: CDR1 PRHDT, CDR2 FYEKMQ (reference sequence). V lost 6 bases, J lost 4 bases, and 8 bases stayed unmatched. This CDR3 spans 14 amino acids. The CDR3 bases are TGTGCCAGCAGGCGCTCAGGGGGCCTATACGAGCAGTACGTC. Protein sequence: CASRRSGGLYEQYV.

Here the CDR3 reads CASSLGRAYADYGYTF. Written as DNA, the CDR3 is TGTGCCAGCAGCTTAGGGCGCGCTTACGCGGACTATGGCTACACCTTC. V usage is TRBV7-9 and J usage is TRBJ1-2, with D hard to call. In germline, CDR1 is SEHNR, CDR2 FQNEAQ (reference sequence). There are 16 residues in the CDR3. The V end lost 1 base, the J end lost 3 bases, and 15 bases lay between the germline ends.

The V call is TRBV13, the J call TRBJ2-3; 8 nucleotides align to TRBD2. Germline-derived CDR1 and CDR2 are PRHDT and FYEKMQ (reference sequence). The V and J ends lost 3 bases and 0 bases, in that order; junction bases with no gene match: 8. CDR3 length: 17 residues. DNA of the CDR3: TGTGCCAGCAGCTTCCTAAAAGCGGGGGCGAGCACAGATACGCAGTATTTT. Residues: CASSFLKAGASTDTQYF.

This clone was seen more than once but under ten times. The chain combines TRBV4-2 with TRBJ2-5; 14 positions agree with TRBD2. This CDR3 contains 21 residues. V trimming: 4 bases; J trimming: 0 bases; junction bases outside the gene matches: 16. In germline, CDR1 is LGHNA, CDR2 YNFKEQ. In DNA, the CDR3 is TGTGCCAGCAGCCCCTACCTACCGGGACTAGCGGGGGCCTCGTACCAAGAGACCCAGTACTTC. Its translation: CASSPYLPGLAGASYQETQYF.

The chain uses TRBV20-1 and TRBJ2-4, with D possibly being TRBD2 (5 bases). The CDR3 consists of 11 residues. Deletions cut 5 bases from V and 8 bases from J, with 10 bases between. CDR1 DFQATT and CDR2 SNEGSKA come from the germline V gene (reference sequence). CDR3 loop: CSASPRDIQYF. The CDR3 nucleotides read TGCAGTGCTTCCCCGAGGGACATTCAGTACTTC.

J is TRBJ1-5 and V is TRBV7-9; D is unresolved. V dropped 5 bases and J dropped 0 bases, with 14 bases sitting between them. Germline V gene lookup returns CDR1 SEHNR and CDR2 FQNEAQ (reference sequence). CDR3 length: 16 amino acids. CDR3 DNA: TGTGCCAGCAGCCCAACTGGGCGGGATAGCAATCAGCCCCAGCATTTT. It encodes CASSPTGRDSNQPQHF.